This T cell receptor beta chain was identified in a study of T cell responses to AZD1222 COVID-19 vaccine. Study results and limitations: Reportedly, nearly half the spike-specific TCRs target unmutated variant regions. Vaccine-associated CD4 TCRs spanned spike, dominant at 160-218 and 743-854.

About this clone itself: The antigen is not known.

The CDR3 has 13 amino acids. Germline V gives CDR1 ENHRY, CDR2 SYGVKD. V gave up 2 bases and J gave up 7 bases, with 9 bases separating them. Profiling relied on immunoSEQ multiplex PCR, and the TCRdb table lists in-frame clones only, not all of them. Seen here are roughly 140,000 clones, 88% observed once, and the top ten hold more than 3%. V and J are TRBV10-3 and TRBJ2-1; tentative D call: TRBD2 (5 bases). This receptor was obtained from an adult in good health. Sequencing used peripheral blood, obtained on day 0 of MenACWY control vaccination. CDR3 region: CAISENGINEQFF. In DNA, the CDR3 is TGTGCCATCAGTGAGAACGGGATAAATGAGCAGTTCTTC.